Shown below are 27 T cell receptor beta chains from a single sample sequenced in a study of CD8+ T cells in alopecia areata. This sample's treatment: oral pan-JAK inhibitor, 5-10 mg twice daily. Sequencing templates came from extracted RNA that was reverse transcribed into cDNA. Measured with immunoSEQ multiplex PCR; TCRdb has only the in-frame clones, and not every one. The profile shows about 210,000 clones, around 66% of them singletons. This material consisted of CD4+ T cells sorted from blood, taken at approximately week 44, from a patient treated with tofacitinib. The source is a human donor with alopecia areata.

This rearrangement joins TRBV9 to TRBJ2-7, with a weak D call TRBD1 (6 bases). The CDR3 spans 14 residues. The germline gives CDR1 SGDLS, CDR2 YYNGEE. V lost 0 bases and J lost 7, with 14 bases in between. CDR3: CASSVGQAIGEQYF. The DNA of the CDR3 is TGTGCCAGCAGCGTAGGACAGGCGATAGGGGAGCAGTACTTC.

This chain connects TRBV7-9 to TRBJ2-2; 7 bases are a match to TRBD1. The V gene's germline CDR1 is SEHNR and CDR2 FQNEAQ (reference sequence). After removal of 6 bases from V and 4 bases from J, the junction contained 14 bases not matched to a gene. This CDR3 region has 17 residues. In DNA, the CDR3 is TGTGCCAGCAGTGGGCCGGGACAGCGTCTAACCACCGGGGAGCTGTTTTTT. The encoded protein is CASSGPGQRLTTGELFF. The full variable domain, in which reference TRBV7-9 and TRBJ2-2 provide the parts outside the CDR3, is DTGVSQNPRHKITKRGQNVTFRCDPISEHNRLYWYRQTLGQGPEFLTYFQNEAQLEKSRLLSDRFSAERPKGSFSTLEIQRTEQGDSAMYLCASSGPGQRLTTGELFFGEGSRLTVL.

The chain couples TRBV18 to TRBJ2-2; 7 bases line up with TRBD1. The CDR3 covers 16 residues. Germline V gene lookup returns CDR1 KGHSH and CDR2 LQKENI. V was clipped by 1 base and J by 1 base; unmatched bases: 3. Here the CDR3 reads CASSPQTGLNTGELFF. The CDR3 DNA is TGTGCCAGCTCACCACAGACAGGGTTGAACACCGGGGAGCTGTTTTTT.

The rearrangement uses TRBV9 and TRBJ2-4, with unresolved D. The CDR3 totals 13 residues. Germline V lookup: CDR1 SGDLS, CDR2 YYNGEE. V was cut by 0 bases and J by 4 bases, with 5 bases left in between. The CDR3 loop is CASSVGLKNIQYF. As DNA, the CDR3 is TGTGCCAGCAGCGTAGGTCTGAAAAACATTCAGTACTTC.

The genes are TRBV7-2 and TRBJ2-3; D unresolved. Per the germline V gene, CDR1 is SGHTA and CDR2 is FQGNSA. The CDR3 has 18 residues. Trimming stripped 4 bases from V and 2 bases from J, with 22 bases between. The CDR3 is CASSSPPGGLPLTDTQYF. DNA of the CDR3: TGTGCCAGCAGCTCCCCACCGGGTGGGTTACCACTCACAGATACGCAGTATTTT.

This chain links TRBV7-2 with TRBJ2-2; possibly TRBD2 for D (6 bases). Looked up from germline, CDR1 is SGHTA and CDR2 is FQGNSA. Trimming pared 0 bases from V and 2 bases from J, leaving 10 bases between. The CDR3 is made up of 16 amino acids. The CDR3 sequence: CASSLAGGLNTGELFF. The CDR3 nucleotides read TGTGCCAGCAGCTTAGCCGGGGGTCTAAACACCGGGGAGCTGTTTTTT.

This clone was observed a handful of times. The rearrangement links TRBV11-2 to TRBJ2-1; 13 bases are a match to TRBD2. V was pared by 2 bases and J by 2 bases, with 0 bases of the junction left unmatched. The CDR3 has 16 amino acids. Germline V CDR1 and CDR2: SGHAT, FQNNGV. CDR3 DNA sequence: TGTGCCAGCAGCTTAACTAGCGGGGGGGCCTACAATGAGCAGTTCTTC. Its protein is CASSLTSGGAYNEQFF. The variable domain in full, completed from reference TRBV11-2 and TRBJ2-1, reads EAGVAQSPRYKIIEKRQSVAFWCNPISGHATLYWYQQILGQGPKLLIQFQNNGVVDDSQLPKDRFSAERLKGVDSTLKIQPAKLEDSAVYLCASSLTSGGAYNEQFFGPGTRLTVL.

This chain joins TRBV25-1 and TRBJ2-7, with D maybe TRBD1 (6 bases). The germline V and J ends were trimmed by 4 bases and 0 bases, with 13 bases remaining between them. Germline V gene data show CDR1 as MGHDK and CDR2 as SYGVNS. The CDR3 length is 15 residues. CDR3 amino acids: CASSGGAGASYEQYF. CDR3 in DNA: TGTGCCAGCAGTGGTGGAGCAGGGGCCTCCTACGAGCAGTACTTC.

The genes are TRBV9 and TRBJ1-1; D unclear. V gave up 3 bases and J gave up 2 bases, with 11 bases separating them. Germline CDR1 and CDR2: SGDLS and YYNGEE. The CDR3 totals 14 residues. The CDR3 region has the DNA TGTGCCAGCAGCGCCAGGCTCGGAAACACTGAAGCTTTCTTT. The encoded protein is CASSARLGNTEAFF.

The chain has TRBV7-3 and TRBJ2-3, with TRBD2 as a possible D gene (6 bases). The V gene's germline CDR1 is SGHTA and CDR2 FQGTGA. The CDR3 is made up of 13 amino acids. V gave up 4 bases and J gave up 5 bases, with 10 bases separating them. In DNA form, the CDR3 reads TGTGCCAGCAGCTGGGGGGTTGGAGATACGCAGTATTTT. Translated, it gives CASSWGVGDTQYF.

The J gene is TRBJ1-1, the V gene TRBV30; 7 bases fit TRBD1. Per germline, CDR1 GTSNPN and CDR2 SVGIG (reference sequence). The CDR3 length is 14 residues. V was clipped by 4 bases and J by 5 bases; unmatched bases: 10. CDR3: CAWMGRGRGTEAFF. The CDR3 DNA reads as TGTGCCTGGATGGGAAGGGGGCGTGGGACTGAAGCTTTCTTT.

The J gene is TRBJ1-1, the V gene TRBV28, with a weak D call TRBD1 (5 bases). The CDR3 has 15 amino acids. Looked up from germline, CDR1 is MDHEN and CDR2 is SYDVKM. V was cut by 3 bases and J by 1 base, with 12 bases left in between. CDR3: CASSFDRGPNTEAFF. In DNA, the CDR3 is TGTGCCAGCAGTTTTGATAGGGGTCCGAACACTGAAGCTTTCTTT.

In its sample, this clone was seen a few times. The chain uses TRBV5-1 and TRBJ2-1; 7 bases map to TRBD1. The V and J ends lost 5 bases and 2 bases, in that order; junction bases with no gene match: 4. The CDR3 is 14 amino acids. Germline V gives CDR1 SGHRS, CDR2 YFSETQ. CDR3 amino acids: CASRPGQPYNEQFF. CDR3 nucleotides: TGCGCCAGCAGGCCGGGACAGCCCTACAATGAGCAGTTCTTC.

The V gene is TRBV30, the J gene TRBJ2-7; perhaps TRBD2 as D (5 bases). The CDR3 consists of 13 residues. Germline V gene sequence: CDR1 GTSNPN, CDR2 SVGIG (reference sequence). Trimming stripped 3 bases from V and 6 bases from J, with 15 bases between. The CDR3 reads CAWRATPGIEQYF. The CDR3, as DNA: TGTGCCTGGAGAGCAACCCCCGGGATCGAGCAGTACTTC.

This clone was observed a few times. The chain employs TRBV19 and TRBJ1-1, with 8 positions matching TRBD1. CDR3 length equals 12 residues. Germline loops: CDR1 LNHDA, CDR2 SQIVND (reference sequence). Trimming cost V 8 bases and J 4 bases; bases outside gene matches: 3. CDR3 DNA: TGTGCCAGTCATGGACAGGGCACTGAAGCTTTCTTT. Its translation: CASHGQGTEAFF.

The rearrangement uses TRBV30 and TRBJ2-6, with 9 positions matching TRBD1. Germline trimming cut 2 bases from V and 4 bases from J; bases unmatched to any gene: 6. CDR1 and CDR2 (germline): GTSNPN, SVGIG (reference sequence). The length of the CDR3 is 16 residues. CDR3 bases: TGTGCCTGGAGTCCCGGGACAGGGTACGGGGCCAACGTCCTGACTTTC. Translating it yields CAWSPGTGYGANVLTF.

Worth noting for this clone: A read error may account for a junction end that differs from germline. The chain recombines TRBV6-5 with TRBJ1-1, with D possibly being TRBD1 (5 bases). Germline V gives CDR1 MNHEY, CDR2 SVGAGI. The CDR3 is made up of 13 amino acids. This CDR3 is CASSPRVMAETFF. CDR3 DNA sequence: TGTGCCAGCAGCCCCAGGGTAATGGCTGAAACTTTCTTT.

This clone turned up a few times. This chain links TRBV6-6 with TRBJ1-6; unclear D gene. The V end lost 6 bases, the J end lost 11 bases, and 11 bases lay between the germline ends. Germline values: CDR1 MNHNY, CDR2 SVGAGI (reference sequence). The CDR3 loop spans 12 amino acids. CDR3 DNA: TGTGCCAGCAGCCCCAGCGGTCCACCCCTCCACTTT. Translation: CASSPSGPPLHF.

This clone is a singleton in its sample. V and J are TRBV2 and TRBJ2-3; D is unclear. The CDR3 length is 14 residues. V shed 3 bases and J shed 2 bases, with 9 bases lying between them. Germline CDR1 reads SNHLY; CDR2 reads FYNNEI. In nucleotides, the CDR3 is TGTGCCAGCAGTGAGGGCCTTCTCACAGATACGCAGTATTTT. Encoded protein: CASSEGLLTDTQYF.

This clone appeared a few times. The chain uses TRBV5-1 and TRBJ2-5, with 7 bases that match TRBD2. The CDR3 length is 15 residues. V lost 3 bases and J lost 7; bases outside the gene matches: 12. Germline V gene lookup returns CDR1 SGHRS and CDR2 YFSETQ. In nucleotides, the CDR3 is TGCGCCAGCAGCTCCAGAGGACTAACGGGGGGGACCCAGTACTTC. Residues: CASSSRGLTGGTQYF.

This clone was seen just once. The chain is built from TRBV4-3 and TRBJ2-3, with 7 bases fitting TRBD1. This CDR3 has 18 residues. CDR1 and CDR2 from the germline V gene are LGHNA and YSLEER. The J segment lost 4 bases and the V segment lost 1 base, leaving 14 bases of the junction unmatched. In DNA, the CDR3 is TGCGCCAGCAGCCAAGGGAGAGGACAGGCCCTCCTCGCAGATACGCAGTATTTT. Protein sequence: CASSQGRGQALLADTQYF.

This clone was counted only a few times. This chain joins TRBV7-2 and TRBJ2-7; D is possibly TRBD2 (6 bases). The CDR3 runs 15 residues. With 4 bases removed from V and 2 bases from J, the gap between germline ends came to 15 bases. CDR1 is SGHTA and CDR2 is FQGNSA in the germline V gene. CDR3 sequence: CASSWRAGSTYEQYF. The CDR3 region has the DNA TGTGCCAGCAGCTGGAGGGCAGGTTCGACCTACGAGCAGTACTTC.

This rearrangement joins TRBV27 to TRBJ1-5, with a possible D match to TRBD1 (5 bases). The V gene's germline CDR1 is MNHEY and CDR2 SMNVEV (reference sequence). The CDR3 has 13 amino acids. V was trimmed by 7 bases and J by 5 bases, leaving 12 bases between them. For the CDR3, the DNA is TGTGCCAGCACCTCAGGGAGGGATCAGCCCCAGCATTTT. Its translation: CASTSGRDQPQHF.

V usage is TRBV29-1 and J usage is TRBJ2-7; D remains unclear. CDR3 size: 12 residues. Between the trimmed V and J ends, which lost 6 bases and 4 bases, there was a span of 13 bases. Per germline, CDR1 SQVTM and CDR2 ANQGSEA. The CDR3 nucleotides are TGCAGCGTCAGGACGGTGCGGTACGAGCAGTACTTC. This sequence encodes CSVRTVRYEQYF.

This clone was detected a few times. J is TRBJ1-1 and V is TRBV9; D is unresolved. V gave up 0 bases and J gave up 0 bases, with 15 bases separating them. The CDR3 runs 17 residues. Germline V gene lookup returns CDR1 SGDLS and CDR2 YYNGEE. CDR3 residues: CASSVDPGGMMNTEAFF. CDR3 in DNA: TGTGCCAGCAGCGTAGACCCTGGAGGGATGATGAACACTGAAGCTTTCTTT.

The chain uses TRBV29-1 and TRBJ2-7; no clear D gene. The germline gives CDR1 SQVTM, CDR2 ANQGSEA. The V end lost 6 bases, the J end lost 7 bases, and 16 bases lay between the germline ends. The CDR3 totals 12 residues. The CDR3 DNA follows: TGCAGCGTGGGTTGGCTCGCTGGTGAGCAGTACTTC. This encodes CSVGWLAGEQYF.

This chain uses TRBV18 with TRBJ1-6, with a possible D match to TRBD1 (6 bases). Germline loops: CDR1 KGHSH, CDR2 LQKENI. The CDR3 covers 15 residues. Trimming shortened V by 3 bases and J by 10 bases, and 16 bases separated the two germline ends. The CDR3 loop reads CASSPDYGGRSPLHF. CDR3 coding DNA: TGTGCCAGCTCACCCGATTATGGGGGCAGGTCACCCCTCCACTTT.